This is a list of T cell receptor beta chains from one sample in a study of tumor-infiltrating lymphocytes in localized non-small cell lung cancer. Clones were sequenced by immunoSEQ multiplex PCR, and TCRdb holds only the in-frame ones, with some missing. Found here are roughly 13,000 clones, roughly four fifths of them singletons; the top ten hold about 13%. What was sequenced was uninvolved lung tissue not adjacent to the tumor. The receptors come from a human donor with non-small cell lung cancer. Each CDR3 is given with its conserved first and last residue. D genes are given only for firm matches. Size is stated for part of the rows, as once, few or many counts, or as a class when the clone is expanded.

TRBJ2-1 13 once TRBV10-3 NA TGTGCCATCAGTGAGTCCGGGACCAATGAGCAGTTCTTC CAISESGTNEQFF
TRBJ2-1 15 NA TRBV6-4 NA TGTGCCAGCAGTGAATGGGCCTCTTACTACAATGAGCAGTTCTTC CASSEWASYYNEQFF
TRBJ2-1 15 NA TRBV7-2 TRBD2 TGTGCCAGCAGCTTAGCCCCGGGAGGAAGTAATGAGCAGTTCTTC CASSLAPGGSNEQFF
TRBJ2-5 18 NA TRBV6-1 TRBD2 TGTGCCAGCAGTGAAATGAGGGGGGTAGCGGGAGATAGGGAGACCCAGTACTTC CASSEMRGVAGDRETQYF
TRBJ2-6 14 NA TRBV5-6 NA TGTGCCAGCAGACGTCCCTCTGGGGCCAACGTCCTGACTTTC CASRRPSGANVLTF
TRBJ2-6 16 NA TRBV29-1 NA TGCAGCGTTATAGCCAGGGTTTCGTCTGGGGCCAACGTCCTGACTTTC CSVIARVSSGANVLTF
TRBJ1-1 13 NA TRBV7-9 NA TGTGCCAGCAGCTTAGCGACCGGCACTGAAGCTTTCTTT CASSLATGTEAFF
TRBJ1-1 14 NA TRBV19 NA TGTGCCAGTAGTTTACTGGGAATGAACACTGAAGCTTTCTTT CASSLLGMNTEAFF
TRBJ2-2 15 few TRBV6-5 TRBD1 TGTGCCAGCAGTCTGGACAGGGGAATGAACGGGGAGCTGTTTTTT CASSLDRGMNGELFF
TRBJ1-5 14 few TRBV19 NA TGTGCCAGTAGTATAAAGGCCTCTCCAGGAGTCCAGCATTTT CASSIKASPGVQHF